This T cell receptor beta chain was retrieved from a study of response to subunit inactivated influenza vaccine. Trimming stripped 9 bases from V and 3 bases from J, with 13 bases between. CDR3 length equals 13 residues. The V gene's germline CDR1 is KGHDR and CDR2 SFDVKD. TCRdb processed the RT-PCR reads anew with MiXCR; each CDR3 protein has one entry. The sample consists of roughly 150,000 distinct CDR3 sequences, under 13% of them appearing once. This clonotype turned up a few times. The TCR was taken from a man aged 45-60 years who received an inactivated influenza vaccine. The starting material was non-naive T cells sorted from PBMCs, obtained roughly 46 days after vaccination. V and J are TRBV24-1 and TRBJ1-1; D gene uncertain. The CDR3: CATHPPGYTEAFF. In DNA form, the CDR3 reads TGTGCCACCCACCCCCCGGGATACACTGAAGCTTTCTTT.